These T cell receptor beta chains were read from a single sample in a study of beta chain features in type 1 diabetes. TCRdb's table, derived via immunoSEQ multiplex PCR, lists solely in-frame clones and lacks some. This table has under 200,000 clones, approximately 9.9% appearing once. Sequencing was carried out using central memory CD4+ T cells from blood. All receptors come from a woman under 30 in good health. The CDR3 runs from the conserved cysteine through the conserved F or W. Clone size, where shown, is once, few, many, or a class for clones that have expanded.

clone_size | v_call | cdr3_aa
NA | TRBV5-1 | CASSLTGAPTDTQYF
NA | TRBV28 | CASSRQRQAAYAFF
few | TRBV6-6 | CASRSGTFEAFF
few | TRBV5-1 | CASSSQGTDTQYF
NA | TRBV9 | CASSSQQGWGYTF
few | TRBV1 | CTSSPSKTTSLAKNIQYF
few | TRBV10-3 | CASRSQGAGEQYF
NA | TRBV30 | CAWSVAGSPLHF
NA | TRBV9 | CASSAEQNIQYF
NA | TRBV14 | CASSHRGNYGYTF